The 25 T cell receptor beta chains presented below share a single source sample, sequenced in a study of shared clonotypes between healthy human individuals. The method was immunoSEQ multiplex PCR; TCRdb's version includes in-frame clones alone and lacks a portion of them. The repertoire holds under 2,500,000 clones, with about 94% as singletons. The sequencing input was naive CD4+ T cells sorted from blood. This sample's subset: CD45RA+ positively selected. These receptors all come from a man aged 18 to 35 in good health.

V gene TRBV5-1 combines with J gene TRBJ1-2, with 9 nucleotides matching TRBD1. In germline, CDR1 is SGHRS, CDR2 YFSETQ. This CDR3 has 15 amino acids. Unmatched junction bases numbered 13, after V lost 4 bases and J lost 9 bases. CDR3 in DNA: TGCGCCAGCAGCACGGGACAGGGCGGGTTTAGGAGCTACACCTTC. It is translated as CASSTGQGGFRSYTF.

A remark on this clone: Additional DNA sequences in this sample encode the identical CDR3. V gene TRBV7-6 combines with J gene TRBJ2-7, with D possibly matching TRBD1 (5 bases). Deletions cut 2 bases from V and 1 base from J, with 6 bases between. CDR3 length equals 13 residues. Germline lookup yields CDR1 SGHVS and CDR2 FNYEAQ. This CDR3 is CASSLRQSYEQYF. Written as DNA, the CDR3 is TGTGCCAGCAGCTTACGACAGTCCTACGAGCAGTACTTC.

This clone is a singleton in its sample. CDR3 sequence reads: CASSAGQGNTDTQYF. DNA of the CDR3: TGTGCCAGCAGCGCGGGACAGGGAAACACAGATACGCAGTATTTT. This chain uses TRBV2 with TRBJ2-3; 9 bases are a match to TRBD1. Germline values: CDR1 SNHLY, CDR2 FYNNEI. CDR3 length equals 15 residues. With 6 bases clipped from V and 2 bases from J, the junction kept 6 bases outside the gene matches.

The chain uses TRBV6-5 and TRBJ1-2; weak D call: TRBD1 (5 bases). The V end lost 0 bases, the J end lost 4 bases, and 15 bases lay between the germline ends. CDR3 length: 16 amino acids. Germline lookup yields CDR1 MNHEY and CDR2 SVGAGI. The CDR3 DNA reads TGTGCCAGCAGTTACTCGAACCTCGGGACGGTCTATGGCTACACCTTC. Protein product: CASSYSNLGTVYGYTF.

The rearrangement links TRBV29-1 to TRBJ2-5, with 14 bases aligning to TRBD2. Germline loops: CDR1 SQVTM, CDR2 ANQGSEA. V shed 7 bases, J shed 9 bases, and the junction held 13 bases outside the gene matches. The CDR3 contains 15 residues. The CDR3 region has the DNA TGCAGCGCAACCCCGGGACTAGCGGGGGAAAGGCCCCAGTACTTC. It is translated as CSATPGLAGERPQYF.

V gene TRBV30 combines with J gene TRBJ1-4; D unresolved. The CDR3 is made up of 14 amino acids. The V and J ends lost 7 bases and 7 bases respectively, with 19 bases between them. In germline, CDR1 is GTSNPN, CDR2 SVGIG (reference sequence). CDR3: CASRRASGSEKLFF. The CDR3 DNA is TGTGCCTCGCGACGAGCCTCTGGGAGTGAAAAACTGTTTTTT.

This clone was counted a few times. This chain joins TRBV30 and TRBJ1-2; the match to TRBD1 covers 7 bases. CDR1 is GTSNPN and CDR2 is SVGIG in the germline V gene (reference sequence). The CDR3 is 14 amino acids. After removal of 5 bases from V and 4 bases from J, the junction contained 10 bases not matched to a gene. Written as DNA, the CDR3 is TGTGCCTGGTCCTTAACCGGGACAGTCTATGGCTACACCTTC. It yields the protein CAWSLTGTVYGYTF.

The chain is built from TRBV6-5 and TRBJ2-2; D unclear. Trimming left V 2 bases short and J 1 base short, with 5 bases between. CDR1 and CDR2 from the germline V gene are MNHEY and SVGAGI. The length of the CDR3 is 14 residues. CDR3 coding DNA: TGTGCCAGCAGTTACCCTAAGAACACCGGGGAGCTGTTTTTT. It is translated as CASSYPKNTGELFF.

The rearrangement uses TRBV6-1 and TRBJ2-1; D possibly corresponds to TRBD2 (5 bases). The ends were cut back, 5 bases at V and 5 bases at J, with 16 bases in the middle. The CDR3 runs 15 residues. Per the germline V gene, CDR1 is MNHNS and CDR2 is SASEGT. CDR3 DNA sequence: TGTGCCAGCAGTTTGTCCGGGAATCGGCACAATGAGCAGTTCTTC. Encoded protein: CASSLSGNRHNEQFF.

V usage is TRBV12-5 and J usage is TRBJ1-6; the D is unclear. Germline assignment: CDR1 LGHNT and CDR2 FRNRAP. Trimming removed 1 base from V and 0 bases from J, with 16 bases in between. The CDR3 consists of 19 residues. CDR3 region: CASGLGEKHSGSYNSPLHF. In DNA form, the CDR3 reads TGTGCTAGTGGTTTGGGAGAAAAACATAGCGGCTCCTATAATTCACCCCTCCACTTT. Using reference TRBV12-5 and TRBJ1-6 for the parts outside the CDR3, the full variable domain is DARVTQTPRHKVTEMGQEVTMRCQPILGHNTVFWYRQTMMQGLELLAYFRNRAPLDDSGMPKDRFSAEMPDATLATLKIQPSEPRDSAVYFCASGLGEKHSGSYNSPLHFGNGTRLTVT.

This clone has only one observation. The CDR3 nucleotides are TGTGCCAGCAGCTCTCAGGGGGGCTGGGCAGATACGCAGTATTTT. Protein product: CASSSQGGWADTQYF. The chain recombines TRBV7-3 with TRBJ2-3, with D perhaps TRBD1 (7 bases). The V end lost 4 bases, the J end lost 4 bases, and 15 bases lay between the germline ends. CDR1 and CDR2 (germline): SGHTA, FQGTGA. The CDR3 covers 15 residues. The full variable domain, rest sourced from reference TRBV7-3 and TRBJ2-3, is GAGVSQTPSNKVTEKGKYVELRCDPISGHTALYWYRQSLGQGPEFLIYFQGTGAADDSGLPNDRFFAVRPEGSVSTLKIQRTERGDSAVYLCASSSQGGWADTQYFGPGTRLTVL.

Remarks on this clone: Distinct nucleotide sequences in the sample also encode this CDR3. The rearrangement uses TRBV18 and TRBJ2-5; D is unresolved. The V and J ends lost 1 base and 4 bases respectively, with 10 bases between them. The germline V gene encodes CDR1 KGHSH and CDR2 LQKENI. The CDR3 sequence is 14 residues long. As DNA, the CDR3 is TGTGCCAGCTCACCACGGAAAGGGCCAGAGACCCAGTACTTC. Amino acid sequence: CASSPRKGPETQYF.

This clone appeared once. The chain is built from TRBV10-2 and TRBJ2-5; D is undetermined. V lost 0 bases, J lost 2 bases, and 4 bases lay in between. The CDR3 spans 13 residues. Germline V CDR1 and CDR2: WSHSY, SAAADI. The CDR3 loop reads CASSESPQETQYF. The CDR3 nucleotides are TGCGCCAGCAGTGAGTCGCCACAAGAGACCCAGTACTTC.

The chain joins TRBV6-5 to TRBJ2-6; no firm D call. The CDR3 extends over 15 amino acids. Germline V gene lookup returns CDR1 MNHEY and CDR2 SVGAGI. Trimming cost V 2 bases and J 2 bases, with 7 bases left between them. This CDR3 reads CASSYRKAGANVLTF. CDR3 nucleotides: TGTGCCAGCAGTTACCGGAAAGCTGGGGCCAACGTCCTGACTTTC.

A note on this clone: This sample includes further DNA sequences coding for the same CDR3. This rearrangement joins TRBV5-6 to TRBJ2-3; TRBD2 aligns across 8 bases. With 0 bases clipped from V and 0 bases from J, the junction kept 0 bases outside the gene matches. The CDR3 is 15 amino acids. Germline CDR1 is SGHDT and CDR2 is YYEEEE. The CDR3 is CASSLVAGSTDTQYF. The DNA for the CDR3 is TGTGCCAGCAGCTTGGTAGCGGGGAGCACAGATACGCAGTATTTT. Variable domain in full (rest from reference TRBV5-6 and TRBJ2-3): DAGVTQSPTHLIKTRGQQVTLRCSPKSGHDTVSWYQQALGQGPQFIFQYYEEEERQRGNFPDRFSGHQFPNYSSELNVNALLLGDSALYLCASSLVAGSTDTQYFGPGTRLTVL.

The CDR3 DNA reads as TGTGCCTGGAGTGCCGGGGAGGATACGCAGTATTTT. Encoded protein: CAWSAGEDTQYF. V and J are TRBV30 and TRBJ2-3; TRBD2 is a possible D gene (5 bases). V was clipped by 1 base and J by 6 bases, with 8 bases between them. Germline CDR1 and CDR2: GTSNPN and SVGIG (reference sequence). The CDR3 is made up of 12 amino acids. Based on the CDR3 plus reference TRBV30 and TRBJ2-3, the full variable domain is SQTIHQWPATLVQPVGSPLSLECTVEGTSNPNLYWYRQAAGRGLQLLFYSVGIGQISSEVPQNLSASRPQDRQFILSSKKLLLSDSGFYLCAWSAGEDTQYFGPGTRLTVL.

This clone was seen a single time. The chain has TRBV4-3 and TRBJ1-1, with D hard to call. V lost 3 bases and J lost 5, with 7 bases in between. CDR3 length: 12 residues. Germline CDR1 and CDR2: LGHNA and YSLEER. CDR3 protein: CASSHGWTEAFF. The CDR3 region has the DNA TGCGCCAGCAGCCACGGGTGGACTGAAGCTTTCTTT.

The rearrangement joins TRBV4-3 to TRBJ2-2; a weak D match, TRBD2 (6 bases). Per the germline V gene, CDR1 is LGHNA and CDR2 is YSLEER. The CDR3 extends over 16 amino acids. Between the trimmed V and J ends, which lost 0 bases and 7 bases, there was a span of 15 bases. Here the CDR3 DNA reads TGCGCCAGCAGCCAAGAGTCGGCGGGAACTAGCGGGGAGCTGTTTTTT. It yields the protein CASSQESAGTSGELFF.

The CDR3 nucleotides read TGTGCCAGCTCACCACCGGGGGGGGGCGTTGAAGCTTTCTTT. Translating it yields CASSPPGGGVEAFF. V usage is TRBV18 and J usage is TRBJ1-1; D possibly corresponds to TRBD1 (6 bases). The CDR3 spans 14 residues. Germline V gene data show CDR1 as KGHSH and CDR2 as LQKENI. Trimming removed 0 bases at V and 7 bases at J, with 12 bases between.

The chain has TRBV5-4 and TRBJ2-3; 7 nucleotides agree with TRBD1. After removal of 4 bases from V and 6 bases from J, the junction contained 8 bases not matched to a gene. Germline CDR1 SGHNT, CDR2 YYREEE (reference sequence). The CDR3 consists of 14 residues. CDR3 sequence: CASSPRGLEDTQYF. In nucleotides, the CDR3 is TGTGCCAGCAGCCCTAGGGGGCTAGAGGATACGCAGTATTTT.

The chain joins TRBV28 to TRBJ1-5; TRBD1 agrees at 9 bases. The length of the CDR3 is 14 residues. J lost 7 bases, V lost 7 bases, and 8 bases had no gene match. CDR1 and CDR2 from the germline V gene are MDHEN and SYDVKM. The CDR3 region is CASIHRGQGQPQHF. The DNA for the CDR3 is TGTGCCAGCATCCACAGGGGGCAAGGGCAGCCCCAGCATTTT.

The chain carries TRBV4-2 and TRBJ2-7; 8 nucleotides line up with TRBD1. With 5 bases clipped from V and 7 bases from J, the junction kept 16 bases outside the gene matches. The germline CDR1 and CDR2 sequences are LGHNA and YNFKEQ. The CDR3 has 16 amino acids. The CDR3 loop is CASSYSGQGVYGEQYF. The CDR3 DNA follows: TGTGCCAGCAGCTACTCCGGACAGGGAGTTTATGGAGAGCAGTACTTC.

The chain combines TRBV6-1 with TRBJ1-2; D gene ambiguous. V lost 0 bases to trimming and J lost 11 bases, with 4 bases between them. The CDR3 is 10 residues long. Germline loops: CDR1 MNHNS, CDR2 SASEGT. In DNA form, the CDR3 reads TGTGCCAGCAGTGAAGCGCGGTACACCTTC. It is translated as CASSEARYTF.

V and J are TRBV9 and TRBJ1-6; D remains ambiguous. V shed 4 bases and J shed 8 bases, with 10 bases lying between them. This CDR3 comprises 13 residues. The V gene's germline CDR1 is SGDLS and CDR2 YYNGEE. The DNA for the CDR3 is TGTGCCAGCAGCCAGAACACAGATTCACCCCTCCACTTT. It translates to CASSQNTDSPLHF.

J is TRBJ1-1 and V is TRBV6-5; D is possibly TRBD1 (5 bases). CDR1 and CDR2 (germline): MNHEY, SVGAGI. This CDR3 contains 14 residues. The ends were cut back, 0 bases at V and 4 bases at J, with 9 bases in the middle. The CDR3 is CASSYSWGTTEAFF. DNA of the CDR3: TGTGCCAGCAGTTACTCGTGGGGCACCACTGAAGCTTTCTTT.